The entry below describes one T cell receptor (beta chain). The J segment lost 0 bases and the V segment lost 4 bases, leaving 10 bases of the junction unmatched. CDR1 and CDR2 (germline): LGHNA, YSLEER. The CDR3 length is 18 residues. The protocol was immunoSEQ multiplex PCR, while the TCRdb copy is restricted to in-frame clones and leaves out a portion. The sample lists roughly 80,000 clones, about 92% occurring once. This entry is derived from a study of OX40 agonist ivuxolimab in advanced cancers. The chain carries TRBV4-3 and TRBJ2-1, with 9 bases fitting TRBD2. The source of this sequence is an adult with an advanced solid tumor such as melanoma, head and neck, liver or kidney cancer. The specimen was CD4+ or CD8+ T cells sorted from blood, collected in a trial of the OX40 agonist ivuxolimab. CDR3 bases: TGCGCCAGCAGCCGCGGGACTAGCCAGACAAGCTCCTACAATGAGCAGTTCTTC. As protein: CASSRGTSQTSSYNEQFF.